The rows below give T cell receptor beta chains drawn from one sample of a study of T cell changes during pregnancy in multiple sclerosis. The table came from immunoSEQ multiplex PCR; TCRdb's copy has only in-frame clones and leaves some out. The table lists about 44,000 clones, roughly 92% of them singletons. Specimen: CD4+ T cells from peripheral blood mononuclear cells, collected in the first trimester of pregnancy. The source is a female donor with multiple sclerosis, enrolled in a pregnancy study. The CDR3 runs from the conserved cysteine through the conserved F or W. D genes are given only for firm matches. A row's size may be missing; if present it is once, few, many or a size class.

d_gene	v_gene	abundance	j_gene	CDR3nt	CDR3aa
TRBD1	TRBV7-3	medium-sized	TRBJ2-1	TGTGCCAGCAGCTTATCCGGGACAGGGGGCGAGCAGTTCTTC	CASSLSGTGGEQFF
TRBD1	TRBV2	once	TRBJ2-3	TGTGCCAGCAGTGAAACTACAGGGGCTATAGATACGCAGTATTTT	CASSETTGAIDTQYF
NA	TRBV2	NA	TRBJ1-2	TGTGCCAGCAGTAGGAGCAAGATTAATAATGGCTACACCTTC	CASSRSKINNGYTF
NA	TRBV7-8	once	TRBJ2-5	TGTGCCAGCAGCTTTACTAGTTTTGAGACCCAGTACTTC	CASSFTSFETQYF
TRBD2	TRBV7-6	NA	TRBJ2-7	TGTGCCAGCAGCTCCGGACTAGCGGGGGGATTCTACGAGCAGTACTTC	CASSSGLAGGFYEQYF
TRBD1	TRBV2	NA	TRBJ2-1	TGTGCCAGCAGTGAGTGGGACAGCCAGACCTACAATGAGCAGTTCTTC	CASSEWDSQTYNEQFF
TRBD1	TRBV7-2	NA	TRBJ2-7	TGTGCCAGCAGCTTGACAGGGGGCTACGAGCAGTACTTC	CASSLTGGYEQYF
NA	TRBV5-1	NA	TRBJ2-3	TGCGCCAGCAGCTTGGCCAGGGACTCCGTCGCGACTAGCACAGATACGCAGTATTTT	CASSLARDSVATSTDTQYF
NA	TRBV7-2	NA	TRBJ2-3	TGTGCCACCCGGGGGTTCTCCGGCGATACGCAGTATTTT	CATRGFSGDTQYF
NA	TRBV20-1	NA	TRBJ2-7	TGCAGTGCCGAAGTCAGCTACGAGCAGTACTTC	CSAEVSYEQYF
NA	TRBV28	NA	TRBJ2-3	TGTGCCAGCAGTTCGGCAGATACGCAGTATTTT	CASSSADTQYF
NA	TRBV29-1	NA	TRBJ2-1	TGCAGCGCTGGGGCGGCCGACAATGAGCAGTTCTTC	CSAGAADNEQFF
TRBD1	TRBV14	NA	TRBJ1-5	TGTGCCAGCAGCCACCAGGGACAGCCCAATCAGCCCCAGCATTTT	CASSHQGQPNQPQHF
NA	TRBV20-1	NA	TRBJ2-1	TGCAGTGAGTTAGCGATCAATGAGCAGTTCTTC	CSELAINEQFF
TRBD2	TRBV28	NA	TRBJ2-1	TGTGCCAGCAGTTTGAGTATCGGGATAGCGGGAGGGATTTACAATGAGCAGTTCTTC	CASSLSIGIAGGIYNEQFF
NA	TRBV14	NA	TRBJ2-1	TGTGCCAGCAGCCTCCAGGTTACCTACAATGAGCAGTTCTTC	CASSLQVTYNEQFF